The 17 T cell receptor beta chains given below trace back to one sample, sequenced in a study of tumor and adjacent non-tumor tissue in lung cancer. This sample's RNA came from whole unsorted tissue. A modified ARM-PCR protocol with three rounds of nested PCR amplified TCRbeta. TCRdb itself ran the multiplex PCR reads through MiXCR, one entry per CDR3 protein. In the table there are tens of thousands of distinct CDR3 sequences, approximately 70% of which are singletons. The sequenced material came from lung tumor tissue. Source of these receptors: a man aged 60 to 75 with non-small cell lung cancer.

A word on this clonotype: A read error may account for a junction end that differs from germline. V is TRBV4-2 and J is TRBJ1-5, with 9 nucleotides matching TRBD1. Germline CDR1 LGHNA, CDR2 YNFKEQ. The CDR3 consists of 15 residues. CDR3 sequence (DNA): TGTGCCAGAAGCCAAGCGACAGGGGGGAATCAGCCCCAGCATTTT. Translation gives CARSQATGGNQPQHF.

Note on this clonotype: A read error is likely, as this CDR3 ends without the conserved phenylalanine or tryptophan. The chain joins TRBV29-1 to TRBJ2-1, with D uncertain. The V end was cut by 1 base, the J end by 8 bases, with 18 bases between. The CDR3 consists of 15 residues. The germline V gene has CDR1 SQVTM and CDR2 ANQGSEA. The chain's CDR3 is CSVEGKHSSCDEQFS. The CDR3 nucleotides read TGCAGCGTTGAAGGTAAACACAGCTCCTGCGATGAGCAGTTCTCC.

The V call is TRBV6-6, the J call TRBJ1-1, with D uncertain. The CDR3 is 14 amino acids. The ends were cut back, 4 bases at V and 5 bases at J, with 14 bases in the middle. In germline, CDR1 is MNHNY, CDR2 SVGAGI (reference sequence). CDR3 sequence (DNA): TGTGCCAGCAGTTCGGAGAACAACAATACTGAAGCTTTCTTT. Translating it yields CASSSENNNTEAFF.

This clonotype was found once. The rearrangement joins TRBV7-9 to TRBJ2-2; D tentatively fits TRBD1 or TRBD2 (5 bases each). Trimming took off 0 bases at V and 16 bases at J, with 21 bases between the two ends. CDR3 length equals 15 residues. The germline CDR1 and CDR2 sequences are SEHNR and FQNEAQ (reference sequence). The CDR3 spells CASSLAAGNTGEPFF. Here the CDR3 DNA reads TGTGCCAGCAGCTTAGCCGCAGGGAACACCGGGGAACCGTTTTTT.

This clonotype was picked up many times. DNA of the CDR3: TGCGCCAGCAGTGATGGACTAGCGGGGGTTTACAATGAGCAGTTCTTC. Its translation: CASSDGLAGVYNEQFF. The J gene is TRBJ2-1, the V gene TRBV10-1; 13 bases line up with TRBD2. V shed 3 bases, J shed 4 bases, and the junction held 3 bases outside the gene matches. The germline CDR1 and CDR2 sequences are WNHNN and SYGVQD (reference sequence). The CDR3 sequence is 16 residues long.

With regard to this clonotype: One junction end disagrees with the germline gene, perhaps due to a read error. The chain is built from TRBV6-2 or TRBV6-3 and TRBJ1-1; TRBD1 might be the D (5 bases). Germline loops: CDR1 MNHEY, CDR2 SVGEGT. CDR3 length equals 14 residues. CDR3 loop: CVSQTVARRSEAFF. For the CDR3, the DNA is TGTGTCAGCCAGACAGTGGCCCGGAGAAGTGAAGCTTTCTTT.

This clonotype was detected once. A much larger clone sits a single nucleotide away, making a read error possible. This chain uses TRBV24-1 with TRBJ2-1; D is ambiguous. The CDR3 is made up of 13 amino acids. The ends were cut back, 2 bases at V and 6 bases at J, with 7 bases in the middle. Looked up from germline, CDR1 is KGHDR and CDR2 is SFDVKD. The CDR3 region has the DNA TGTGCCACCAGTGATTCAGTCAGCAATGAGCAGTTCTTC. This sequence encodes CATSDSVSNEQFF.

As to this clonotype: Relative to the germline gene, one junction end is altered; a read error may explain this. The chain links TRBV5-6 to TRBJ2-3; TRBD1 or TRBD2 may be the D gene (5 bases each). Per the germline V gene, CDR1 is SGHDT and CDR2 is YYEEEE. The length of the CDR3 is 15 residues. The CDR3 DNA sequence: TGTGCCAGCAGCATGGGGCCGGGAATGTCTGATACACAGTATTTT. It yields the protein CASSMGPGMSDTQYF.

At least ten counts were recorded for this clonotype. V usage is TRBV13 and J usage is TRBJ2-1; TRBD1 or TRBD2 may be the D gene (5 bases each). This CDR3 spans 15 amino acids. The V and J ends lost 11 bases and 0 bases respectively, with 17 bases between them. Germline V gives CDR1 PRHDT, CDR2 FYEKMQ (reference sequence). CDR3 amino acids: CASTEGIGSYNEQFF. In nucleotides, the CDR3 is TGTGCCTCGACAGAGGGTATTGGCTCCTACAATGAGCAGTTCTTC.

This chain uses TRBV7-9 with TRBJ2-7, with D possibly TRBD1 on 5 matching bases. V dropped 3 bases and J dropped 5 bases, with 17 bases sitting between them. CDR1 is SEHNR and CDR2 is FQNEAQ in the germline V gene (reference sequence). CDR3 length: 15 residues. CDR3 DNA: TGTGCCAGCAGCTTCCCAACAGGAGCACCCCACGAGCAGTACTTC. Translating gives CASSFPTGAPHEQYF.

A note on this clonotype: Being one base from a much bigger clone, this may be a read error. The J gene is TRBJ2-7, the V gene TRBV6-5, with D possibly matching TRBD1 (5 bases). CDR1 MNHEY and CDR2 SVGAGI come from the germline V gene. The germline V and J ends were trimmed by 6 bases and 0 bases, with 12 bases remaining between them. This CDR3 spans 14 amino acids. The DNA for the CDR3 is TGTGCCAGCAGGCGACAGAGAAGCTCCTACGAGCAGTACTTC. This gives the protein CASRRQRSSYEQYF.

With respect to this clonotype: This clone may be a read error of a much larger clone one base away. The chain uses TRBV20-1 and TRBJ2-1; 12 bases line up with TRBD2. The CDR3 is 12 amino acids. Germline assignment: CDR1 DFQATT and CDR2 SNEGSKA (reference sequence). The CDR3 DNA reads TGCGGACTAGCGGGAAGGGAAGGTGAGCAGTTCTTC. Residues: CGLAGREGEQFF.

A note on this clonotype: In this CDR3 the conserved last residue, phenylalanine or tryptophan, is missing, so a read error is likely. The chain is built from TRBV11-2 and TRBJ2-1; D possibly corresponds to TRBD2 (6 bases). The V gene's germline CDR1 is SGHAT and CDR2 FQNNGV. V was pared by 6 bases and J by 7 bases, with 19 bases between. CDR3 length: 15 residues. The CDR3 sequence: CASSLHRGMRNEQFV. The CDR3 region has the DNA TGTGCCAGCAGTCTGCACCGGGGGATGAGGAATGAGCAGTTCGTC.

As concerns this clonotype: Relative to the germline gene, one junction end is altered; a read error may explain this. The J gene is TRBJ2-1, the V gene TRBV4-1; TRBD2 aligns across 7 bases. Germline CDR1 is MGHRA and CDR2 is YSYEKL. The CDR3 loop spans 13 amino acids. CDR3 amino acids: CASSGRAYNEQFF. The CDR3 bases are TGCGCCAGCAGCGGGAGGGCGTACAATGAGCAGTTTTTC.

This clonotype was detected ten times or more. The CDR3 sequence is CSARAGETQYF. DNA for the CDR3: TGCAGTGCCCGAGCCGGAGAGACCCAGTACTTC. The chain recombines TRBV20-1 with TRBJ2-5; the D is unclear. Trimming removed 6 bases at V and 4 bases at J, with 9 bases between. Germline V gene data show CDR1 as DFQATT and CDR2 as SNEGSKA (reference sequence). The CDR3 totals 11 residues.

Remarks on this clonotype: Mismatch with germline at one junction end may stem from a read error. This rearrangement joins TRBV6-1 to TRBJ2-5, with D uncertain. Germline assignment: CDR1 MNHNS and CDR2 SASEGT. This CDR3 contains 14 residues. This CDR3 reads CVSAATAYGETQYF. DNA for the CDR3: TGTGTCAGCGCCGCAACAGCCTACGGGGAGACCCAGTACTTC.

The chain joins TRBV11-3 to TRBJ1-3, with TRBD1 as a possible D gene (5 bases). Germline assignment: CDR1 SGHNT and CDR2 YENEEA. The V gene lost 5 bases and the J gene lost 0 bases, with 8 bases spanning the gap. CDR3 length: 14 amino acids. Here the CDR3 reads CASSRGVSGNTIYF. The CDR3, as DNA: TGTGCCAGCAGCAGAGGGGTCTCTGGAAACACCATATATTTT.